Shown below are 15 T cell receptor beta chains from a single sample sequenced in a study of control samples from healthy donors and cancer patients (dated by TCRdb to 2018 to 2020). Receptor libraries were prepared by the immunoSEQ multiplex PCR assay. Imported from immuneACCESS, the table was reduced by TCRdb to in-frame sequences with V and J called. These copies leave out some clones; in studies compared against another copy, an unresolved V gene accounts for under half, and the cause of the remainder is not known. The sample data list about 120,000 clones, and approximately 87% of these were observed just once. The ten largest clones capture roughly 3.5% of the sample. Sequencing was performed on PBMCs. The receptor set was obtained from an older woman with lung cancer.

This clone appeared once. CDR3 residues: CASSFLAQETQYF. CDR3 DNA sequence: TGTGCCAGCAGTTTCCTAGCCCAAGAGACCCAGTACTTC. This chain uses TRBV12-3 or TRBV12-4 with TRBJ2-5, with a weak D call TRBD2 (5 bases). This CDR3 has 13 residues. Trimming pared 3 bases from V and 1 base from J, leaving 6 bases between.

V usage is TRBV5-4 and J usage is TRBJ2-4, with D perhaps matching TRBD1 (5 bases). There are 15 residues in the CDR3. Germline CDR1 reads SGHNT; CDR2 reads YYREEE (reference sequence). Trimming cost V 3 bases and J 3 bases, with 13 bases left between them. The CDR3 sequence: CASSSDSQGKNIQYF. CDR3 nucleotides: TGTGCCAGCAGCTCCGACAGTCAAGGCAAAAACATTCAGTACTTC.

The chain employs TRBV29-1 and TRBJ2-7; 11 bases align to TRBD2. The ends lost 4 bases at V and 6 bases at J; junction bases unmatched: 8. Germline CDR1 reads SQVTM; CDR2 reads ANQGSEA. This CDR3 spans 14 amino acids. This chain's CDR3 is CSVGKLAGEGEQYF. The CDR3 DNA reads TGCAGCGTTGGGAAACTAGCGGGAGAGGGCGAGCAGTACTTC.

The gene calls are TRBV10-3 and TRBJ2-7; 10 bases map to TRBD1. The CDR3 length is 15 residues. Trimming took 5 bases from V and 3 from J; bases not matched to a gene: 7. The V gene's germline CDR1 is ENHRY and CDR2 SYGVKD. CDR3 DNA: TGTGCCATCAGTTCCCCGGGACAGGGGTACTACGAGCAGTACTTC. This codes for CAISSPGQGYYEQYF.

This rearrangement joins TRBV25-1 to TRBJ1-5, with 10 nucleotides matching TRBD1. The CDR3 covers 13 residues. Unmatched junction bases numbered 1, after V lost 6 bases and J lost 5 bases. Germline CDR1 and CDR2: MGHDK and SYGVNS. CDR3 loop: CASRGTGDQPQHF. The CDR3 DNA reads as TGTGCCAGCAGGGGGACAGGGGATCAGCCCCAGCATTTT.

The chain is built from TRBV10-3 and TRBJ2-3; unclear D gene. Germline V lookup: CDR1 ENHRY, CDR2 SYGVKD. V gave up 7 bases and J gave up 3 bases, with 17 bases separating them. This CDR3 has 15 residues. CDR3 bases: TGTGCCATCACCGCAAATAACGACAAGACAGATACGCAGTATTTT. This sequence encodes CAITANNDKTDTQYF.

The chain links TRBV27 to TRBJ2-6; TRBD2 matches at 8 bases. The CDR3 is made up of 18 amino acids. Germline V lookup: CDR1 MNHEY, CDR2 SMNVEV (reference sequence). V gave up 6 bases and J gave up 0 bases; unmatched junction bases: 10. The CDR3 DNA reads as TGTGCCAGCAGCCGGGGGGGGCTGGACCACTCTGGGGCCAACGTCCTGACTTTC. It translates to CASSRGGLDHSGANVLTF.

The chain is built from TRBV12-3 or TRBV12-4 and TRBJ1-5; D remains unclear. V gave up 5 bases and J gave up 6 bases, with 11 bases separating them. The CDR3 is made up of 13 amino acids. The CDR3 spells CASSPSDRQPQHF. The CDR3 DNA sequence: TGTGCCAGCAGTCCTTCGGACCGTCAGCCCCAGCATTTT.

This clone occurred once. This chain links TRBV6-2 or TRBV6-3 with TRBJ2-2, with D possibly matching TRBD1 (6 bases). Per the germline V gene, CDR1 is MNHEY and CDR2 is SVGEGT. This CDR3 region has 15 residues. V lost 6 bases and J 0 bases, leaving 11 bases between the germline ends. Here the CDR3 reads CASRYRDPNTGELFF. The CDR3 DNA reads TGTGCCAGCAGGTACAGGGACCCGAACACCGGGGAGCTGTTTTTT.

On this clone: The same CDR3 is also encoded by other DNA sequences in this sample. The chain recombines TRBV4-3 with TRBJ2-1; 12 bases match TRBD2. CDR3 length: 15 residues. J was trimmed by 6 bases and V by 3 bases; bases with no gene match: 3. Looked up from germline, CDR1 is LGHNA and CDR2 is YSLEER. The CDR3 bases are TGCGCCAGCAGCCAGCCTAGCGGGGGGGTCAATGAGCAGTTCTTC. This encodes CASSQPSGGVNEQFF.

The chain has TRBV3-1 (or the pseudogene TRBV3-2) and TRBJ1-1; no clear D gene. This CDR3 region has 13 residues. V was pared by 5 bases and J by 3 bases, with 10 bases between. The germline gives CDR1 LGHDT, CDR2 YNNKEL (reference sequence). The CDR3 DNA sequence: TGTGCCAGCAGCAACCGAGCCGACACTGAAGCTTTCTTT. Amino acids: CASSNRADTEAFF.

CDR3 coding DNA: TGTGCCAGCGCCGGACAGGGGGGCTACAATGAGCAGTTCTTC. It specifies CASAGQGGYNEQFF. The V and J genes are TRBV18 and TRBJ2-1, with 10 bases fitting TRBD1. The ends lost 8 bases at V and 3 bases at J; junction bases unmatched: 4. The CDR3 sequence is 14 residues long. CDR1 is KGHSH, CDR2 LQKENI, per germline.

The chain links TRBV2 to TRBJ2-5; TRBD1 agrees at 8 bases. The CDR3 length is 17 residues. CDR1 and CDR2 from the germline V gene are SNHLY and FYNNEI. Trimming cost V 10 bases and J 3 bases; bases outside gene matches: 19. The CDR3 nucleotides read TGTGCCACCTATCCCGGACAGGGAATGGGATGGAAAGAGACCCAGTACTTC. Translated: CATYPGQGMGWKETQYF. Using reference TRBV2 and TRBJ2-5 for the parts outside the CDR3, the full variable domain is EPEVTQTPSHQVTQMGQEVILRCVPISNHLYFYWYRQILGQKVEFLVSFYNNEISEKSEIFDDQFSVERPDGSNFTLKIRSTKLEDSAMYFCATYPGQGMGWKETQYFGPGTRLLVL.

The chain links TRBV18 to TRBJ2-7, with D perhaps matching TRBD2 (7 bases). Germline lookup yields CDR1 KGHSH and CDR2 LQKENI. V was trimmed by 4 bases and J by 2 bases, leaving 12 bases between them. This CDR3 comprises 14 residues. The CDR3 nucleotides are TGTGCCAGCTCACGCGACGGGGGGCCCTACGAGCAGTACTTC. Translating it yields CASSRDGGPYEQYF.

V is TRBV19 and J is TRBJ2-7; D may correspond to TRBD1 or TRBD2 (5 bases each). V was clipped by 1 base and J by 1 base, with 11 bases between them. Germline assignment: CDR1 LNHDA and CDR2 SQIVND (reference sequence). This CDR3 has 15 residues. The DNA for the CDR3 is TGTGCCAGTAGTATAGGTAGGGGAGCATCCTACGAGCAGTACTTC. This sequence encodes CASSIGRGASYEQYF. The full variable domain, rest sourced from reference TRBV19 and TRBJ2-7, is DGGITQSPKYLFRKEGQNVTLSCEQNLNHDAMYWYRQDPGQGLRLIYYSQIVNDFQKGDIAEGYSVSREKKESFPLTVTSAQKNPTAFYLCASSIGRGASYEQYFGPGTRLTVT.